What follows are 3 T cell receptor beta chains derived from one specimen sequenced in a study of naive and memory T cell subsets. Study-wide results and limits: Naive repertoires, especially CD8, held a few larger clonotypes, possibly memory cells re-expressing CD45RA.

The antigens of these receptors remain unknown. An equimolar mix of two oligonucleotides served as the beta constant-region primer for TRBC1 and TRBC2. The ligated cDNA underwent four PCR rounds using SP2 and nested alpha and beta constant-region primers. TCRdb re-analysed the UMI-ligation and nested PCR reads in MiXCR, keeping a single row per CDR3 protein. The table records 98,000 or so distinct CDR3 sequences, roughly 12% of them present only once. The sequenced sample consisted of naive CD4+ T cells from blood. The receptors stem from a human donor in good health.

The chain uses TRBV19 and TRBJ2-3; D possibly corresponds to TRBD2 (5 bases). The CDR3 length is 15 residues. In germline, CDR1 is LNHDA, CDR2 SQIVND (reference sequence). V lost 3 bases, J lost 2 bases, and 12 bases lay in between. The CDR3 DNA follows: TGTGCCAGTAGTATGCGACTACCAATCACAGATACGCAGTATTTT. Encoded protein: CASSMRLPITDTQYF.

The chain combines TRBV5-6 with TRBJ1-5; D gene unclear. V gave up 1 base and J gave up 9 bases, with 8 bases separating them. Germline values: CDR1 SGHDT, CDR2 YYEEEE. The CDR3 contains 12 residues. CDR3 residues: CASSLLGSPQHF. The CDR3 DNA is TGTGCCAGCAGCTTGTTGGGTTCGCCCCAGCATTTT.

This clonotype has only a few counts. The chain links TRBV5-1 to TRBJ2-1; tentative D call: TRBD1 (7 bases). This CDR3 comprises 19 residues. The germline V gene encodes CDR1 SGHRS and CDR2 YFSETQ. With 0 bases removed from V and 2 bases from J, the gap between germline ends came to 21 bases. This CDR3 is CASSLVGAGTARTYNEQFF. For the CDR3, the DNA is TGCGCCAGCAGCTTGGTAGGGGCGGGGACAGCCCGGACCTACAATGAGCAGTTCTTC.